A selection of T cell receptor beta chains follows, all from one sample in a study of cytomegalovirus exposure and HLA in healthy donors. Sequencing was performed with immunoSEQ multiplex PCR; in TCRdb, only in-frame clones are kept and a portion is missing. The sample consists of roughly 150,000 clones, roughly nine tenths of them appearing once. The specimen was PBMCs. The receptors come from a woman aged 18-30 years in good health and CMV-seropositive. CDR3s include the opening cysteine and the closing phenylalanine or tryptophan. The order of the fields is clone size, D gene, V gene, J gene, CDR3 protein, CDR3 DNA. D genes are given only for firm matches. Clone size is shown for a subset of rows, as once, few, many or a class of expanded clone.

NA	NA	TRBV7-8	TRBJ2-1	CASSLAGGGDEQFF	TGTGCCAGCAGCTTAGCGGGAGGGGGGGATGAGCAGTTCTTC
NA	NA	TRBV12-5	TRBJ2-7	CASAEGGSFYEQYF	TGTGCTAGCGCCGAAGGGGGTAGTTTCTACGAGCAGTACTTC
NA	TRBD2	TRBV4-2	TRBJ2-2	CASSQNQREGRTGELFF	TGTGCCAGCAGCCAAAACCAGCGGGAGGGCCGTACCGGGGAGCTGTTTTTT
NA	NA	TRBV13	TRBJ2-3	CASSLTYTDTQYF	TGTGCCAGCAGCTTAACCTACACAGATACGCAGTATTTT
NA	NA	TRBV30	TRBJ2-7	CAWSGTRYEQYF	TGTGCCTGGTCCGGGACACGCTACGAGCAGTACTTC
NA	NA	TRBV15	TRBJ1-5	CATSGTVLRPQHF	TGTGCCACCAGCGGTACAGTATTGCGGCCCCAGCATTTT
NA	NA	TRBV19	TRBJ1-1	CASSVYPAGLVMNTEAFF	TGTGCCAGTAGTGTATACCCGGCAGGACTTGTCATGAACACTGAAGCTTTCTTT
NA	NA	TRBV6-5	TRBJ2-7	CASRGAITYEQYF	TGTGCCAGCAGGGGAGCGATTACCTACGAGCAGTACTTC
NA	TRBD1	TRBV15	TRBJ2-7	CATSRDPGTGAYEQYF	TGTGCCACCAGCAGAGATCCCGGGACAGGGGCCTACGAGCAGTACTTC
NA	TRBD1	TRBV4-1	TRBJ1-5	CASSPLMNRDRGDQPQHF	TGCGCCAGCAGCCCACTGATGAACCGGGACAGGGGAGATCAGCCCCAGCATTTT
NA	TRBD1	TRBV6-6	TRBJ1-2	CASTQTGGGYGYTF	TGTGCCAGCACCCAAACAGGGGGCGGGTATGGCTACACCTTC
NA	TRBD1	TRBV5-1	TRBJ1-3	CASSAKYRGEGNTIYF	TGCGCCAGCAGCGCAAAATACAGGGGGGAAGGAAACACCATATATTTT
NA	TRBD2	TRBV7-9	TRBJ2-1	CASSLGAGLASYNEQFF	TGTGCCAGCAGCCTGGGCGCGGGACTAGCGTCCTACAATGAGCAGTTCTTC
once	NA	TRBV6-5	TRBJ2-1	CASKSGSYNEQFF	TGTGCCAGCAAGAGCGGGTCCTACAATGAGCAGTTCTTC
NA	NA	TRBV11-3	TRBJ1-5	CASSKDGNNQPQHF	TGTGCCAGCAGCAAAGACGGGAACAATCAGCCCCAGCATTTT
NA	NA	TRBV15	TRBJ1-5	CATSRGDTLGNQPQHF	TGTGCCACCAGCAGAGGGGACACCTTAGGGAATCAGCCCCAGCATTTT
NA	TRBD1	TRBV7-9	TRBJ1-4	CASSRDRGREKLFF	TGTGCCAGCAGCCGGGACAGGGGAAGGGAAAAACTGTTTTTT
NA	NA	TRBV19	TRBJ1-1	CASSIRRNTEAFF	TGTGCCAGTAGTATCCGGAGAAACACTGAAGCTTTCTTT